This T cell receptor (beta chain) was captured in a study of technical replicates of blood from several donors. Repertoires were generated with immunoSEQ multiplex PCR, while TCRdb's copy carries only in-frame clones and drops some. The sample carries around 62,000 clones, approximately 97% recorded once. Trimming cost V 0 bases and J 5 bases, with 10 bases left between them. The CDR3 sequence is 13 residues long. Germline V CDR1 and CDR2: SQVTM, ANQGSEA. The chain employs TRBV29-1 and TRBJ2-5; D is perhaps TRBD1 (6 bases). The material sequenced was T cells isolated from PBMCs. The TCR was taken from a human donor in good health. The CDR3 region is CSVEDRGGETQYF. The CDR3 DNA reads TGCAGCGTTGAAGACAGGGGTGGGGAGACCCAGTACTTC.